Listed below are T cell receptor beta chains from one sample, sequenced in a study of memory CD4+ T cells and cytomegalovirus serostatus. Data came from immunoSEQ multiplex PCR; TCRdb stores just in-frame clones and leaves some out. Here the sample spans 84,000 or so clones, around 80% being singletons. Sample: memory CD4+ T cells from blood. The origin of the receptors is an adult in good health and CMV-seronegative. The CDR3 runs from the conserved cysteine through the conserved F or W. A D gene is named only where the DNA matches it firmly. Size tells how often a clone was seen (once, few, many) or the class of an expanded clone, and some rows leave it out.

clone_size,d_call,v_call,j_call,cdr3_nt,cdr3_aa
.,.,TRBV6-5,TRBJ2-7,TGTGCCAGCAGACCCTCTACAGGGTCGCAGCAGTACTTC,CASRPSTGSQQYF
.,.,TRBV2,TRBJ1-2,TGTGCCAGCAGTGAACGCACCGGGAACTATGGCTACACCTTC,CASSERTGNYGYTF
.,.,TRBV10-2,TRBJ1-2,TGCGCCAGCAGTGACTGGGGGACGGCGAACTATGGCTACACCTTC,CASSDWGTANYGYTF
.,TRBD2,TRBV5-4,TRBJ2-7,TGTGCCAGCAGCCCCGGACTAGGCAACTTCTACGAGCAGTACTTC,CASSPGLGNFYEQYF
.,TRBD1,TRBV7-9,TRBJ1-1,TGTGCCAGCAGCTCCTGGACAGGCACTGAAGCTTTCTTT,CASSSWTGTEAFF
.,TRBD1,TRBV5-1,TRBJ1-2,TGCGCCAGCAGCTTGGGCCAGGGGGCGTTGGGCTACACCTTC,CASSLGQGALGYTF
.,TRBD1,TRBV19,TRBJ2-3,TGTGCCAGTACTAGGACAGGGGGCACAGATACGCAGTATTTT,CASTRTGGTDTQYF
.,.,TRBV19,TRBJ2-1,TGTGCCAGTAGTCAAGGGGTTTTTGGTGAGCAGTTCTTC,CASSQGVFGEQFF
.,TRBD1,TRBV15,TRBJ1-4,TGTGCCACCAGCAGAGAAGACAGGGCGAATGAAAAACTGTTTTTT,CATSREDRANEKLFF
.,.,TRBV6-5,TRBJ2-7,TGTGCCAGCAGCAGGACAGAGACAGCGCGTCACGAGCAGTACTTC,CASSRTETARHEQYF
once,.,TRBV30,TRBJ1-6,TGTGCCTGGAGTGTCGCCTATAATTCACCCCTCCACTTT,CAWSVAYNSPLHF
.,TRBD2,TRBV4-1,TRBJ2-1,TGCGCCAGCAGCCAAGATAAAGCGGGGGGCTTGAGCTCCTACAATGAGCAGTTCTTC,CASSQDKAGGLSSYNEQFF
.,.,TRBV7-2,TRBJ2-6,TGTGCCAGCAGCGCGACTCAACTCTCTGGGGCCAACGTCCTGACTTTC,CASSATQLSGANVLTF
.,.,TRBV9,TRBJ2-7,TGTGCCAGCAGCGCTAACTACGAGCAGTACTTC,CASSANYEQYF
.,TRBD2,TRBV15,TRBJ2-5,TGTGCCACCAGCAGGCGAGGAGGGACTAGCGGACAAGAGACCCAGTACTTC,CATSRRGGTSGQETQYF
.,TRBD1,TRBV9,TRBJ2-5,TGTGCCAGCAGCGTAGGGTCAGGACAGGGTGGAGAGACCCAGTACTTC,CASSVGSGQGGETQYF
.,.,TRBV9,TRBJ2-2,TGTGCCAGCAGCGTAAGAATGGTCAGGGCGACGAACACCGGGGAGCTGTTTTTT,CASSVRMVRATNTGELFF
.,TRBD1,TRBV7-2,TRBJ1-3,TGTGCCAGCAGCTTAGGGCCAGGACAGGGGGGAAACACCATATATTTT,CASSLGPGQGGNTIYF
.,TRBD1,TRBV30,TRBJ2-7,TGTGCCTGGACCGGGACAGGGGGATTTATCGAGCAGTACTTC,CAWTGTGGFIEQYF
.,.,TRBV18,TRBJ1-5,TGTGCCAGCTCACCACCGAGCTTCGAAGGGAATCAGCCCCAGCATTTT,CASSPPSFEGNQPQHF
once,.,TRBV7-6,TRBJ1-4,TGTGCCAGCAGCTTAGTCGGGGAAGCTAATGAAAAACTGTTTTTT,CASSLVGEANEKLFF
.,.,TRBV18,TRBJ1-3,TGTGCCAGCTCACCAGATAGTACGAACACCATATATTTT,CASSPDSTNTIYF
.,.,TRBV5-1,TRBJ1-4,TGCGCCAGCAGCTTGGTTGGAGGGGCGAATGAAAAACTGTTTTTT,CASSLVGGANEKLFF
.,TRBD2,TRBV14,TRBJ2-3,TGTGCCAGCAGCCAAGTATCGCCTAGCGGGGGGGGAGATACGCAGTATTTT,CASSQVSPSGGGDTQYF
.,.,TRBV6-5,TRBJ1-2,TGTGCCAGCAGGGCTCCCTTTGCCGGGGGAGGCTACACCTTC,CASRAPFAGGGYTF
.,.,TRBV5-1,TRBJ2-3,TGCGCCAGCAGCCCCGGGGGCAGGGGAGTGACAGATACGCAGTATTTT,CASSPGGRGVTDTQYF
few,TRBD1,TRBV27,TRBJ2-7,TGTGCCAGCAAGACAGGGGGCGTCAACGAGCAGTACTTC,CASKTGGVNEQYF
.,TRBD2,TRBV7-2,TRBJ2-5,TGTGCCAGCAGCCGACTAGCGGGGGGGCAGGGGACCCAGTACTTC,CASSRLAGGQGTQYF
.,.,TRBV19,TRBJ2-1,TGTGCCAGTAGTATTAATCACAATGAGCAGTTCTTC,CASSINHNEQFF
.,.,TRBV9,TRBJ1-5,TGTGCCAGCAGCGTAGACTCATCCCCCAATCAGCCCCAGCATTTT,CASSVDSSPNQPQHF
.,.,TRBV27,TRBJ1-2,TGTGCCAGCAGTTCACCCCTGTCATCCCCGGGCCATGGCTACACCTTC,CASSSPLSSPGHGYTF
.,.,TRBV5-1,TRBJ2-1,TGCGCCAGCAGCTTGGGAGGCGGGCAGGCACTACCTGAGCAGTTCTTC,CASSLGGGQALPEQFF
.,.,TRBV7-3,TRBJ2-1,TGTGCCAGCAGTACAGGGCTACCCTACAATGAGCAGTTCTTC,CASSTGLPYNEQFF
few,TRBD1,TRBV6-5,TRBJ1-1,TGTGCCAGCACCGCCTCGGCGGGACAGGGGAATGAAGCTTTCTTT,CASTASAGQGNEAFF
.,.,TRBV5-4,TRBJ2-1,TGTGCCAGCAGCTTGGTAGCGGACTACAATGAGCAGTTCTTC,CASSLVADYNEQFF
.,TRBD1,TRBV19,TRBJ1-2,TGTGCCAGTAGTATCACAGGGGAGAAATTGCACACCTTC,CASSITGEKLHTF
.,.,TRBV6-6,TRBJ1-2,TGTGCCAGCAGTTACCGGACGACAGCTAACTATGGCTACACCTTC,CASSYRTTANYGYTF
.,.,TRBV14,TRBJ1-4,TGTGCCAGCAGACAACAGGGAACTAATGAAAAACTGTTTTTT,CASRQQGTNEKLFF
.,TRBD1,TRBV29-1,TRBJ1-1,TGCAGCACCTTTGGACAGGGCGGCACTGAAGCTTTCTTT,CSTFGQGGTEAFF
.,TRBD1,TRBV30,TRBJ2-7,TGTGCCTGGAAAAGGACAGGGGGCGGCTACGAGCAGTACTTC,CAWKRTGGGYEQYF
.,.,TRBV6-5,TRBJ2-1,TGTGCCAGCAGTCGGGGACGGTACAATGAGCAGTTCTTC,CASSRGRYNEQFF
.,TRBD1,TRBV30,TRBJ1-2,TGTGCCTGGACCCGGACAGGATACTATGGCTACACCTTC,CAWTRTGYYGYTF
.,.,TRBV4-1,TRBJ1-2,TGCGCCAGCAGCCAGGGGGCGGGCTATGGCTACACCTTC,CASSQGAGYGYTF
.,.,TRBV30,TRBJ2-7,TGTGCCTGGAGTGCCTCCGCCTGGAGCGGTCGAGGGCCCTACGAGCAGTACTTC,CAWSASAWSGRGPYEQYF
.,TRBD2,TRBV5-4,TRBJ2-3,TGTGCCAGCAGCTTGCAACTAGCGGGGGGGGCAGATACGCAGTATTTT,CASSLQLAGGADTQYF
.,TRBD2,TRBV11-1,TRBJ2-1,TGTGCCAGCAGCTCTCTCCCTAGCGGGGGCACATATGAGCAGTTCTTC,CASSSLPSGGTYEQFF
.,TRBD1,TRBV28,TRBJ2-1,TGTGCCAGCAGTTTTATAGGGGGCCTTGAGCAGTTCTTC,CASSFIGGLEQFF
.,.,TRBV11-2,TRBJ2-5,TGTGCCAGCAGCTTAGACTTGTACCAAGAGACCCAGTACTTC,CASSLDLYQETQYF
.,.,TRBV6-6,TRBJ2-7,TGTGCCAGCAGTTACCCGGGACAAGGCCTCTACGAGCAGTACTTC,CASSYPGQGLYEQYF
.,.,TRBV19,TRBJ1-2,TGTGCCAGCACTCCGGGACGGCGGATCGAGGGCTACACCTTC,CASTPGRRIEGYTF
.,TRBD1,TRBV18,TRBJ1-1,TGTGCCAGCTCACCGGGACAGGGGATGAAGAACACTGAAGCTTTCTTT,CASSPGQGMKNTEAFF
few,.,TRBV30,TRBJ1-2,TGTGCCTGGAGGGGGTTCTATGGCTACACCTTC,CAWRGFYGYTF
.,TRBD1,TRBV10-3,TRBJ1-2,TGTGCCATCAGAAGGGACAGGGGGCCAGAAAGCTACACCTTC,CAIRRDRGPESYTF
.,.,TRBV5-1,TRBJ1-3,TGCGCCAGCAGCTTGGGTAGGGGCTCTGGAAACACCATATATTTT,CASSLGRGSGNTIYF
.,.,TRBV29-1,TRBJ1-5,TGCAGCGTTGGGGGTACGGATCAGCCCCAGCATTTT,CSVGGTDQPQHF
once,.,TRBV6-1,TRBJ2-5,TGTGCCAGCTCCCGGGGGGCGGGGGTAGAGACCCAGTACTTC,CASSRGAGVETQYF
many,TRBD2,TRBV18,TRBJ2-5,TGTGCCAGCTCACCACCGGGGACTAGCGGGGTCCAAGAGACCCAGTACTTC,CASSPPGTSGVQETQYF